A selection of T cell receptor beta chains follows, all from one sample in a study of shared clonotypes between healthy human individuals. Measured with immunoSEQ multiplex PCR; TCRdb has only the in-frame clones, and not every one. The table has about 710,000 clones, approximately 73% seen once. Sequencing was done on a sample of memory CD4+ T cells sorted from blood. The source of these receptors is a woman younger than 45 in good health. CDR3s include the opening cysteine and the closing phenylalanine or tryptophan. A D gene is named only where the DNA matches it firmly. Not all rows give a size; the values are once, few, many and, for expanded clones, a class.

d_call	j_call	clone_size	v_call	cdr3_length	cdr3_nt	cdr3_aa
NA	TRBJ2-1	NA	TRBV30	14	TGTGCCTGGAGTATCAGGAAAGGGGGCAATGAGCAGTTCTTC	CAWSIRKGGNEQFF
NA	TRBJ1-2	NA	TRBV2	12	TGTGCCAGCAACACCGTGTCGGATGGCTACACCTTC	CASNTVSDGYTF
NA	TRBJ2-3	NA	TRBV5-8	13	TGTGCCAGCAGCTTGTTCCAGACAGATACGCAGTATTTT	CASSLFQTDTQYF
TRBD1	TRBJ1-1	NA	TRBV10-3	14	TGTGCCATCAGCTCAGGGGGCCGATACACTGAAGCTTTCTTT	CAISSGGRYTEAFF
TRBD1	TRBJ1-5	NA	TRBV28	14	TGTGCCACCCACAGGGGTCTTAGCAATCAGCCCCAGCATTTT	CATHRGLSNQPQHF
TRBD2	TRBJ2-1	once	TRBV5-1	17	TGCGCCAGCAGCGCCGGACTAGCGGGGAGTCCCTACAATGAGCAGTTCTTC	CASSAGLAGSPYNEQFF
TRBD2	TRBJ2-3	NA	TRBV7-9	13	TGTGCCAGTACTAGCGGGAGTACAGATACGCAGTATTTT	CASTSGSTDTQYF
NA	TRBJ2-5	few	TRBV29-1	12	TGCAGCGTTGTCGTACCCCCAGAGACCCAGTACTTC	CSVVVPPETQYF
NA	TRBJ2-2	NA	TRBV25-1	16	TGTGCCAGCAGTGAATTTCCGGGGTCATACACCGGGGAGCTGTTTTTT	CASSEFPGSYTGELFF
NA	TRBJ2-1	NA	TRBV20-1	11	TGCAGTGCTATGTCGTACGGTGAGCAGTTCTTC	CSAMSYGEQFF
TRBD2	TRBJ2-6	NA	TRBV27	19	TGTGCCAGCAGCTCGAATAGCGGGAGACACTCCTCTGGGGCCAACGTCCTGACTTTC	CASSSNSGRHSSGANVLTF
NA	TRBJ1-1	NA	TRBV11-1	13	TGTGCCAGCAGCTTGGACAGCTACACTGAAGCTTTCTTT	CASSLDSYTEAFF
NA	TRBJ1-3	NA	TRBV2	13	TGTGCCAGCCGAGGGAGCTCTGGAAACACCATATATTTT	CASRGSSGNTIYF
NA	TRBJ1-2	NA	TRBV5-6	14	TGTGCCAGCAGCTTGGAGGGAGTAAACTATGGCTACACCTTC	CASSLEGVNYGYTF
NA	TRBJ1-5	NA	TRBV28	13	TGTGCCAGCAGTTGGGACTCAGCTCAGCCCCAGCATTTT	CASSWDSAQPQHF
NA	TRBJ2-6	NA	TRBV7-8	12	TGTGCCAGCGGCGCTGGGGCCAACGTCCTGACTTTC	CASGAGANVLTF
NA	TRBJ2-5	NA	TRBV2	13	TGTGCCAGCAGTGGGGGCGGCCCCAGGACCCAGTACTTC	CASSGGGPRTQYF
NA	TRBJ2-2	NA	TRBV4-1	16	TGCGCCAGCAGCCAAGACAAGCCGATCAACACCGGGGAGCTGTTTTTT	CASSQDKPINTGELFF
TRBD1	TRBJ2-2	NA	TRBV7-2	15	TGTGCCAGCAGCCGGGACAGGCTGAACACCGGGGAGCTGTTTTTT	CASSRDRLNTGELFF
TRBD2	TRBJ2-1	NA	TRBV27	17	TGTGCCAGCAGTTTCGATTTCAGCGGGAGGGCCAGGAATGAGCAGTTCTTC	CASSFDFSGRARNEQFF